These 16 T cell receptor beta chains share one sample of origin, sequenced in a study of shared clonotypes between healthy human individuals. Some clones are missing from TCRdb's copy, which holds only in-frame ones; the method was immunoSEQ multiplex PCR. The sample carries about 490,000 clones, 79% recorded once. The sequencing input was PBMCs. The receptors shown here come from a woman between 35 and 50 years old in good health. Some clones in this sample may be carry-over from other donors' samples.

This clone is a singleton in its sample. This chain connects TRBV5-1 to TRBJ2-5, with 9 bases lining up with TRBD1. V lost 4 bases and J lost 5; bases outside the gene matches: 6. Germline lookup yields CDR1 SGHRS and CDR2 YFSETQ. The CDR3 has 14 amino acids. In DNA, the CDR3 is TGCGCCAGCAGCGGGACAGGGCGAGGTGAGACCCAGTACTTC. Amino acid sequence: CASSGTGRGETQYF.

In DNA, the CDR3 is TGCAGTGCTAGAGGTAACCGCAGTGAATTCTTC. This gives the protein CSARGNRSEFF. J is TRBJ2-1 and V is TRBV20-1; unclear D gene. The CDR3 is 11 residues long. Germline V gives CDR1 DFQATT, CDR2 SNEGSKA (reference sequence). Trimming removed 1 base from V and 16 bases from J, with 14 bases in between.

V gene TRBV19 combines with J gene TRBJ1-1; TRBD1 is a possible D gene (5 bases). Germline V gene data show CDR1 as LNHDA and CDR2 as SQIVND (reference sequence). The V and J ends lost 3 bases and 1 base respectively, with 9 bases between them. The CDR3 is 14 amino acids. CDR3 sequence (DNA): TGTGCCAGTAGTATTTGGCAGGGGAACACTGAAGCTTTCTTT. This codes for CASSIWQGNTEAFF.

V is TRBV5-1 and J is TRBJ2-6; D may be TRBD1 (5 bases). The CDR3 is 17 amino acids. The V and J ends lost 0 bases and 2 bases respectively, with 12 bases between them. CDR1 is SGHRS and CDR2 is YFSETQ in the germline V gene. The CDR3 here is CASSLDSTGAGANVLTF. CDR3 nucleotide sequence: TGCGCCAGCAGCTTGGATTCAACAGGTGCTGGGGCCAACGTCCTGACTTTC.

The DNA of the CDR3 is TGTGCCAGCAGCTCAATGGGACAGAGTAGCTACGAGCAGTACTTC. Its translation is CASSSMGQSSYEQYF. This chain joins TRBV5-6 and TRBJ2-7; 7 bases line up with TRBD1. J lost 3 bases, V lost 3 bases, and 9 bases had no gene match. Germline CDR1 is SGHDT and CDR2 is YYEEEE. The CDR3 runs to 15 residues. The full variable domain, rest sourced from reference TRBV5-6 and TRBJ2-7, is DAGVTQSPTHLIKTRGQQVTLRCSPKSGHDTVSWYQQALGQGPQFIFQYYEEEERQRGNFPDRFSGHQFPNYSSELNVNALLLGDSALYLCASSSMGQSSYEQYFGPGTRLTVT.

This clone has only a few counts. Other nucleotide sequences from this sample produce the same CDR3. The chain couples TRBV14 to TRBJ2-5; D is possibly TRBD2 (6 bases). Germline lookup yields CDR1 SGHDN and CDR2 FVKESK. The V end was cut by 4 bases, the J end by 0 bases, with 9 bases between. The CDR3 consists of 14 residues. CDR3 residues: CASSRRDYQETQYF. The CDR3 DNA follows: TGTGCCAGCAGCCGCCGGGACTACCAAGAGACCCAGTACTTC.

The table lists this clone with many counts. The DNA of the CDR3 is TGTGCCAGCAGCTTAGGGCTAGCGGGAGCGATCGGGGAGCTGTTTTTT. It translates to CASSLGLAGAIGELFF. V is TRBV7-3 and J is TRBJ2-2, with TRBD2 matching 10 bases. After removal of 2 bases from V and 7 bases from J, the junction contained 7 bases not matched to a gene. The CDR3 contains 16 residues. Germline V lookup: CDR1 SGHTA, CDR2 FQGTGA.

V and J are TRBV19 and TRBJ1-2; TRBD1 matches at 7 bases. Losses at the gene ends were 5 bases for V and 8 bases for J; bases not matched to a gene: 8. CDR3 length equals 13 residues. Germline assignment: CDR1 LNHDA and CDR2 SQIVND (reference sequence). CDR3 loop: CASSADRESGYTF. The CDR3 DNA sequence: TGTGCCAGTAGTGCAGACAGGGAGAGCGGCTACACCTTC. The whole variable domain, filled in from reference TRBV19 and TRBJ1-2, reads DGGITQSPKYLFRKEGQNVTLSCEQNLNHDAMYWYRQDPGQGLRLIYYSQIVNDFQKGDIAEGYSVSREKKESFPLTVTSAQKNPTAFYLCASSADRESGYTFGSGTRLTVV.

The CDR3 coding sequence is TGTGCCAGCAGCGCCACAGGGACCCAAGAGACCCAGTACTTC. Its translation is CASSATGTQETQYF. V is TRBV11-3 and J is TRBJ2-5, with D tentatively TRBD1 (6 bases). CDR3 length: 14 amino acids. Germline assignment: CDR1 SGHNT and CDR2 YENEEA. Trimming stripped 5 bases from V and 1 base from J, with 11 bases between. Combining the CDR3 with reference TRBV11-3 and TRBJ2-5 gives the whole variable domain EAGVVQSPRYKIIEKKQPVAFWCNPISGHNTLYWYLQNLGQGPELLIRYENEEAVDDSQLPKDRFSAERLKGVDSTLKIQPAELGDSAVYLCASSATGTQETQYFGPGTRLLVL.

This clone was seen just once. The rearrangement joins TRBV28 to TRBJ2-1; 14 positions agree with TRBD2. This CDR3 is built from 15 residues. Germline V gene lookup returns CDR1 MDHEN and CDR2 SYDVKM. Unmatched junction bases numbered 4, after V lost 5 bases and J lost 7 bases. The DNA of the CDR3 is TGTGCCAGCAGTCCAGGACTAGCGGGAGGAAATGAGCAGTTCTTC. Translating it yields CASSPGLAGGNEQFF.

This chain uses TRBV7-8 with TRBJ2-7; D is uncertain. This CDR3 contains 14 residues. Trimming pared 2 bases from V and 2 bases from J, leaving 10 bases between. Germline CDR1 SGHVS, CDR2 FQNEAQ. In nucleotides, the CDR3 is TGTGCCAGCAGCTTACGCTCGGGCCCCTACGAGCAGTACTTC. The encoded protein is CASSLRSGPYEQYF.

J is TRBJ1-4 and V is TRBV5-6; a possible D gene is TRBD1 (5 bases). The CDR3 runs 14 residues. V lost 3 bases, J lost 6 bases, and 12 bases lay in between. The germline V gene encodes CDR1 SGHDT and CDR2 YYEEEE. The CDR3 loop is CASSYGAWDEKLFF. The DNA for the CDR3 is TGTGCCAGCAGCTACGGGGCCTGGGATGAAAAACTGTTTTTT. Together with reference TRBV5-6 and TRBJ1-4, the CDR3 gives the full variable domain: DAGVTQSPTHLIKTRGQQVTLRCSPKSGHDTVSWYQQALGQGPQFIFQYYEEEERQRGNFPDRFSGHQFPNYSSELNVNALLLGDSALYLCASSYGAWDEKLFFGSGTQLSVL.

This chain connects TRBV19 to TRBJ2-3; perhaps TRBD2 as D (5 bases). The CDR3 contains 16 residues. Trimming took 3 bases from V and 0 from J, leaving 13 bases between them. The germline V gene has CDR1 LNHDA and CDR2 SQIVND (reference sequence). The CDR3 nucleotides are TGTGCCAGTAGTATGAGGGAATCCACTAGCACAGATACGCAGTATTTT. Protein: CASSMRESTSTDTQYF.

CDR3 DNA sequence: TGCAGTGGGTTGGTAGGGAATGAGCAGTTCTTC. This encodes CSGLVGNEQFF. The rearrangement joins TRBV20-1 to TRBJ2-1; D is unresolved. V was shortened by 7 bases and J by 7 bases, with 11 bases between the two germline ends. Germline V CDR1 and CDR2: DFQATT, SNEGSKA (reference sequence). The CDR3 consists of 11 residues.

Of note for this clone: A single base is all that separates this from a far larger clone, so a read error is likely. The chain has TRBV14 and TRBJ2-3; D is ambiguous. V shed 2 bases and J shed 6 bases, with 12 bases lying between them. Germline V CDR1 and CDR2: SGHDN, FVKESK. This CDR3 region has 14 residues. The CDR3 spells CASSQSLNLDTQYF. The CDR3 DNA reads as TGTGCCAGCAGCCAATCATTGAATCTCGATACGCAGTATTTT.

J is TRBJ2-6 and V is TRBV5-1; D assignment may be TRBD1 or TRBD2 (5 bases each). This CDR3 region has 17 residues. From germline, CDR1 is SGHRS and CDR2 YFSETQ. Trimming stripped 1 base from V and 0 bases from J, with 11 bases between. DNA of the CDR3: TGCGCCAGCAGCTTGCAGGGAGCCAACTCTGGGGCCAACGTCCTGACTTTC. Translating gives CASSLQGANSGANVLTF.